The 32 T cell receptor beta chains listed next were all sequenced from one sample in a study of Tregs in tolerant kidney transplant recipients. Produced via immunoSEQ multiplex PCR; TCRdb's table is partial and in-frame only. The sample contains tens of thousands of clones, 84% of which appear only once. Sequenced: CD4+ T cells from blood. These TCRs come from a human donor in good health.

CDR3 loop: CASSTRRTEKLFF. In DNA form, the CDR3 reads TGTGCCAGCAGCACTCGGCGGACGGAAAAACTGTTTTTT. The chain is built from TRBV7-2 and TRBJ1-4; D gene ambiguous. There are 13 residues in the CDR3. Germline assignment: CDR1 SGHTA and CDR2 FQGNSA. The germline V and J ends were trimmed by 5 bases and 8 bases, with 12 bases remaining between them.

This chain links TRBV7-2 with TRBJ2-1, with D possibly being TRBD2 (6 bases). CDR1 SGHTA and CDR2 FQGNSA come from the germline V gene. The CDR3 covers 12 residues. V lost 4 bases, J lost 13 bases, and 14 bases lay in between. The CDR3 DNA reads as TGTGCCAGCAGCTCCCCCGGGAGAACCCAGTTCTTC. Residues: CASSSPGRTQFF.

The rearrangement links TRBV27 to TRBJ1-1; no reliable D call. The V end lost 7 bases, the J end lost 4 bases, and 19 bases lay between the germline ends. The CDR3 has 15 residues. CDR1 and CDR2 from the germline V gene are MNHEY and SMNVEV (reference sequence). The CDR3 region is CASKGLSGRSTEAFF. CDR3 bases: TGTGCCAGCAAAGGCCTATCGGGCAGATCCACTGAAGCTTTCTTT.

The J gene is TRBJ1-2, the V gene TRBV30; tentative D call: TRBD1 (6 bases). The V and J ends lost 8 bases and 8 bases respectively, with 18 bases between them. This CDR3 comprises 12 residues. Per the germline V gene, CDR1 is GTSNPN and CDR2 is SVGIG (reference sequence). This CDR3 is CARQTGYGGYTF. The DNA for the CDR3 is TGTGCCCGCCAGACAGGATATGGAGGCTACACCTTC.

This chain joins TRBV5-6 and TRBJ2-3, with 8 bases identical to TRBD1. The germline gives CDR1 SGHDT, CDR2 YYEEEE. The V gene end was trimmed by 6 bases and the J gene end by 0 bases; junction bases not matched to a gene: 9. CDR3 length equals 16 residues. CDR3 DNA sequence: TGTGCCAGCACATCAAACAGGGGGACTAGCACAGATACGCAGTATTTT. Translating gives CASTSNRGTSTDTQYF.

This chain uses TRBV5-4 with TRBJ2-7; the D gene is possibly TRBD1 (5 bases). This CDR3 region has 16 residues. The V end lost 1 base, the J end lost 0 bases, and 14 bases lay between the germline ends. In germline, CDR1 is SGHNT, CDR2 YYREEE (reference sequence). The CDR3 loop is CASSLRWGEGSYEQYF. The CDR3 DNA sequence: TGTGCCAGCAGCTTGAGGTGGGGCGAAGGCTCCTACGAGCAGTACTTC.

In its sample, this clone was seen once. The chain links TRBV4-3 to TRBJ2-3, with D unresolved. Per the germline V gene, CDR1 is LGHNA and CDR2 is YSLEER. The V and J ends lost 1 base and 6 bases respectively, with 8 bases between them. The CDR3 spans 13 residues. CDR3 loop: CASSQARPDTQYF. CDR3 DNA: TGCGCCAGCAGCCAAGCCCGACCCGATACGCAGTATTTT.

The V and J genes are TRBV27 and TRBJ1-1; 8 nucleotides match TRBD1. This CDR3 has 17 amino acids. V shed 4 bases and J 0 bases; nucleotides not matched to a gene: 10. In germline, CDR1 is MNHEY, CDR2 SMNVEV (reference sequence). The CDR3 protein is CASSYRIAGGLNTEAFF. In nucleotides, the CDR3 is TGTGCCAGCAGTTACCGCATTGCAGGGGGCTTGAACACTGAAGCTTTCTTT.

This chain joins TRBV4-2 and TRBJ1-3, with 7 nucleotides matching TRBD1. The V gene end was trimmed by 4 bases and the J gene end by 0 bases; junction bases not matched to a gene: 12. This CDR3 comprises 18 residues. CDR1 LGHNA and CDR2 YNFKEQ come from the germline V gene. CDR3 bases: TGTGCCAGCAGCCCGGGACAGCGACTTGGAAGCTCTGGAAACACCATATATTTT. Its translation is CASSPGQRLGSSGNTIYF.

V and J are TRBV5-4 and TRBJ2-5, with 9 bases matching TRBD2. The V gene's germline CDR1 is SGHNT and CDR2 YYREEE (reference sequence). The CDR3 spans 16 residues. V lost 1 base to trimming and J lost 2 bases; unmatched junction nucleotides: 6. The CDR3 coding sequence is TGTGCCAGCAGCTTGAGTTTTAGCGGGGGACAAGAGACCCAGTACTTC. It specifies CASSLSFSGGQETQYF.

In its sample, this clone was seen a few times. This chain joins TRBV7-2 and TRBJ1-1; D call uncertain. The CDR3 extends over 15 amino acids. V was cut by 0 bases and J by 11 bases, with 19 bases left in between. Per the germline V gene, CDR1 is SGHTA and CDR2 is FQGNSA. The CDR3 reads CASSLALGPLWGAFF. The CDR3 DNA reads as TGTGCCAGCAGCTTAGCGTTAGGTCCTCTGTGGGGTGCTTTCTTT.

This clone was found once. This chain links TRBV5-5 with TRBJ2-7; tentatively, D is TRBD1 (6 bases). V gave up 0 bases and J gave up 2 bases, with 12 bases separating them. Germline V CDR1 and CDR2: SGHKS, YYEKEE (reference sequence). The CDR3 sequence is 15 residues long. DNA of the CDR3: TGTGCCAGCAGCTTGGCCCCAGGGGAGACCTACGAGCAGTACTTC. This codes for CASSLAPGETYEQYF. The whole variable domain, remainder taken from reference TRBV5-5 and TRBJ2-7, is DAGVTQSPTHLIKTRGQQVTLRCSPISGHKSVSWYQQVLGQGPQFIFQYYEKEERGRGNFPDRFSARQFPNYSSELNVNALLLGDSALYLCASSLAPGETYEQYFGPGTRLTVT.

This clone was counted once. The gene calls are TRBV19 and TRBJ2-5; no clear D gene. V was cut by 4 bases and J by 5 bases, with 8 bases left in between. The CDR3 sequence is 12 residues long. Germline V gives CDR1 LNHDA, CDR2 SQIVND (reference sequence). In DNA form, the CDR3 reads TGTGCCAGTAGTAGTAAGGGTGAGACCCAGTACTTC. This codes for CASSSKGETQYF.

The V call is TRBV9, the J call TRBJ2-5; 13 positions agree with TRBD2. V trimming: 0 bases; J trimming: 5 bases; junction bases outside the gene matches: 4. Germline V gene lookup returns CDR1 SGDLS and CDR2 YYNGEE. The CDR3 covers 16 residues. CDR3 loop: CASSVGGLAGTETQYF. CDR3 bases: TGTGCCAGCAGCGTAGGGGGACTAGCGGGAACCGAGACCCAGTACTTC.

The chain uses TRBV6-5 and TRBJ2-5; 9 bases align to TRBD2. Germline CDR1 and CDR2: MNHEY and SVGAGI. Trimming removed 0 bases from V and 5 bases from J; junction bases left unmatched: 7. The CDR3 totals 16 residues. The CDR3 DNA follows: TGTGCCAGCAGTTACTCGCCAGCGGGAGGTCGGGAGACCCAGTACTTC. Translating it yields CASSYSPAGGRETQYF.

CDR3 protein: CASSFTGSIAGYTF. The CDR3 coding sequence is TGTGCCAGCAGCTTCACGGGTAGTATCGCTGGCTACACCTTC. The V gene is TRBV11-2, the J gene TRBJ1-2, with unresolved D. With 3 bases removed from V and 7 bases from J, the gap between germline ends came to 15 bases. The CDR3 has 14 amino acids. Germline V lookup: CDR1 SGHAT, CDR2 FQNNGV.

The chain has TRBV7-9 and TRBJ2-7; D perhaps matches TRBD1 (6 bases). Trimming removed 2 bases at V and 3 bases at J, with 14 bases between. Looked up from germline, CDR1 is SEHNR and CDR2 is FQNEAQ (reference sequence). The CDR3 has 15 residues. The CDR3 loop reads CASSLLAGESYEQYF. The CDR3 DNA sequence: TGTGCCAGCAGCTTACTGGCAGGGGAGAGCTACGAGCAGTACTTC.

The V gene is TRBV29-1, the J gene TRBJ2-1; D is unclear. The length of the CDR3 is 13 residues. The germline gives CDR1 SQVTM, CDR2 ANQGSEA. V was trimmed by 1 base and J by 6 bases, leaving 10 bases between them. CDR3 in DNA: TGCAGCGTTGAAGGTAGCAGGATCAATGAGCAGTTCTTC. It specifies CSVEGSRINEQFF.

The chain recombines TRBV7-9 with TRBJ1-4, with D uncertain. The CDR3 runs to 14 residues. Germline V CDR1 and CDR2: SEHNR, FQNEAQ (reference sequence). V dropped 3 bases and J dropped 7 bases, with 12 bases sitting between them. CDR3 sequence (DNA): TGTGCCAGCAGCTTGGCTCAGCTCACTGAAAAACTGTTTTTT. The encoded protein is CASSLAQLTEKLFF. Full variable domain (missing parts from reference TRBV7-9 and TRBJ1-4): DTGVSQNPRHKITKRGQNVTFRCDPISEHNRLYWYRQTLGQGPEFLTYFQNEAQLEKSRLLSDRFSAERPKGSFSTLEIQRTEQGDSAMYLCASSLAQLTEKLFFGSGTQLSVL.

The DNA for the CDR3 is TGTGCCACCAGCAGAGACCCCGACAGGGCGGGGGGCTACACCTTC. It codes for CATSRDPDRAGGYTF. The chain joins TRBV15 to TRBJ1-2, with 7 positions matching TRBD1. V lost 0 bases to trimming and J lost 8 bases; unmatched junction nucleotides: 9. CDR3 length: 15 amino acids. Germline V gene sequence: CDR1 LNHNV, CDR2 YYDKDF (reference sequence).

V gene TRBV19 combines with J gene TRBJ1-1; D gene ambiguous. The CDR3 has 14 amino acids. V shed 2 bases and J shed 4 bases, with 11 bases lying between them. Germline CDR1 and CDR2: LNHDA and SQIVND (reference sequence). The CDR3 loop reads CASSITTLSTEAFF. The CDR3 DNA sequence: TGTGCCAGTAGTATAACGACCCTATCCACTGAAGCTTTCTTT. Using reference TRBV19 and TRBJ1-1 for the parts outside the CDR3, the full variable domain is DGGITQSPKYLFRKEGQNVTLSCEQNLNHDAMYWYRQDPGQGLRLIYYSQIVNDFQKGDIAEGYSVSREKKESFPLTVTSAQKNPTAFYLCASSITTLSTEAFFGQGTRLTVV.

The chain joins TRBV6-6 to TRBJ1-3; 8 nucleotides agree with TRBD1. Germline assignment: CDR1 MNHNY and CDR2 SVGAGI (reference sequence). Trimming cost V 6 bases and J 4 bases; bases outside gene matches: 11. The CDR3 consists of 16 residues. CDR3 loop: CASRSRQGALGNTIYF. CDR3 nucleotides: TGTGCCAGCAGGAGTCGGCAGGGGGCGCTAGGAAACACCATATATTTT.

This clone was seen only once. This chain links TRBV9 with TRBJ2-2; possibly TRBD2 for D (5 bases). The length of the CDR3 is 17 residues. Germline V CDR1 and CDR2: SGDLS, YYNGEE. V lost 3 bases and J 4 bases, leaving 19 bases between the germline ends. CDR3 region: CASSGPGRGIGTGELFF. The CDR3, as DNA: TGTGCCAGCAGCGGTCCTGGTAGAGGGATTGGCACCGGGGAGCTGTTTTTT. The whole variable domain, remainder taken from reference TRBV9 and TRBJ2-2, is DSGVTQTPKHLITATGQRVTLRCSPRSGDLSVYWYQQSLDQGLQFLIQYYNGEERAKGNILERFSAQQFPDLHSELNLSSLELGDSALYFCASSGPGRGIGTGELFFGEGSRLTVL.

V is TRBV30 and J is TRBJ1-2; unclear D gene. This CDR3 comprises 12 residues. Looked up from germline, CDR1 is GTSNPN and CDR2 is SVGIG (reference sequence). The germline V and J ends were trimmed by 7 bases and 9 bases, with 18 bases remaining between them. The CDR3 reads CASRLVGYSYTF. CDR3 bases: TGTGCCTCCCGCCTGGTAGGGTATAGCTACACCTTC.

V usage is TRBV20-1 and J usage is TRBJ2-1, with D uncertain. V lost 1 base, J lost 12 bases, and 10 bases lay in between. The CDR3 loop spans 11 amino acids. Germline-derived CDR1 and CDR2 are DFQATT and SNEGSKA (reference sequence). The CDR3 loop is CSARASPGQFF. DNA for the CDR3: TGCAGTGCTAGAGCCAGTCCCGGGCAGTTCTTC.

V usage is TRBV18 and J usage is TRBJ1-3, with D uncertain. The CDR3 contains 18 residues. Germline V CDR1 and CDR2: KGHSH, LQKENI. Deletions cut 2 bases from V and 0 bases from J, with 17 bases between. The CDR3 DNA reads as TGTGCCAGCTCACCATCTTATGGTGTCGATAGCTCTGGAAACACCATATATTTT. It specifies CASSPSYGVDSSGNTIYF.

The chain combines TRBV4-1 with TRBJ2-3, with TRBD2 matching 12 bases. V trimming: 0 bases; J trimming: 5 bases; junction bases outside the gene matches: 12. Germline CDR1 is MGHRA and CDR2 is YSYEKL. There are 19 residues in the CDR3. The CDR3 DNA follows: TGCGCCAGCAGCCAAGATCCCCTGATCCGACTAGCGGGGGTAGATACGCAGTATTTT. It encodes CASSQDPLIRLAGVDTQYF.

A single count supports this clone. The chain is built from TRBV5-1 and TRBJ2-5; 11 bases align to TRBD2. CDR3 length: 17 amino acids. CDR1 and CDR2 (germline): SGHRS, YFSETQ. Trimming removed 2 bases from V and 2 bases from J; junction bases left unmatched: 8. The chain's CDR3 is CASSFTLAGGGQETQYF. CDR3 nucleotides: TGCGCCAGCAGCTTTACTCTAGCGGGAGGAGGGCAAGAGACCCAGTACTTC.

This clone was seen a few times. The DNA for the CDR3 is TGTGCCAGCTCACCACGGGGGGACTATGGCTACACCTTC. Translated: CASSPRGDYGYTF. This sequence joins TRBV18 and TRBJ1-2, with D perhaps TRBD1 (5 bases). V was shortened by 1 base and J by 3 bases, with 6 bases between the two germline ends. Germline CDR1 is KGHSH and CDR2 is LQKENI. This CDR3 comprises 13 residues.

The CDR3 here is CASSYLQTQETQYF. CDR3 sequence (DNA): TGTGCCAGCAGTTACCTACAGACCCAAGAGACCCAGTACTTC. V and J are TRBV6-5 and TRBJ2-5, with D hard to call. The CDR3 is 14 amino acids. V was cut by 2 bases and J by 1 base, with 8 bases left in between. Per germline, CDR1 MNHEY and CDR2 SVGAGI.

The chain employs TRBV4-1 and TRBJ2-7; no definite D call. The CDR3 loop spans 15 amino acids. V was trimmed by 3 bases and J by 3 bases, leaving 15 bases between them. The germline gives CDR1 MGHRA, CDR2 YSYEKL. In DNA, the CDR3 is TGCGCCAGCAGCCAGTCTTCGAGGATAGGCTACGAGCAGTACTTC. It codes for CASSQSSRIGYEQYF.

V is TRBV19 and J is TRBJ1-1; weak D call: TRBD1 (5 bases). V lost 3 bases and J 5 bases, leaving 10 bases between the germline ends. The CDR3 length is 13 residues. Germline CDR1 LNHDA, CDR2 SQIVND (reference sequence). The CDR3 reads CASSIRQLTEAFF. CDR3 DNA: TGTGCCAGTAGTATCCGACAGCTAACTGAAGCTTTCTTT.